Listed below are T cell receptor beta chains from one sample, sequenced in a study of blood T cell repertoires in COVID-19. This table comes from immunoSEQ multiplex PCR, and its TCRdb copy is limited to in-frame clones, with some not included. The sample lists about 54,000 clones, around nine tenths seen once, with 6.5% to 8% in the top ten. Sequencing was performed on peripheral blood. Receptors were obtained from a middle-aged man with active COVID-19. CDR3s include the opening cysteine and the closing phenylalanine or tryptophan. Fields, in order: J gene, D gene, clone size, V gene, CDR3 protein, CDR3 DNA. D genes are given only for firm matches. A clone size is listed for some rows: how often the clone was seen (once, few, many), or a class if it is expanded.

J: TRBJ2-5; D: TRBD1; size: .; V: TRBV27; CDR3: CASSSRIRDRLGETQYF; DNA: TGTGCCAGCAGTTCGCGGATTCGGGACAGGTTGGGAGAGACCCAGTACTTC
J: TRBJ1-2; D: .; size: .; V: TRBV10-3; CDR3: CAISEVNGARGYTF; DNA: TGTGCCATCAGTGAGGTCAATGGGGCACGGGGCTACACCTTC
J: TRBJ2-7; D: TRBD2; size: .; V: TRBV9; CDR3: CASSPSGTSGIYEQYF; DNA: TGTGCCAGCAGCCCCTCCGGGACTAGCGGGATTTACGAGCAGTACTTC
J: TRBJ1-1; D: .; size: once; V: TRBV7-9; CDR3: CASSSPGVNTEAFF; DNA: TGTGCCAGCAGTTCACCCGGGGTGAACACTGAAGCTTTCTTT
J: TRBJ2-3; D: TRBD1; size: .; V: TRBV5-1; CDR3: CASSLAGQGTVDTQYF; DNA: TGCGCCAGCAGCTTGGCCGGACAGGGGACGGTAGATACGCAGTATTTT
J: TRBJ2-1; D: TRBD2; size: .; V: TRBV5-1; CDR3: CASRRTSDNNEQFF; DNA: TGCGCCAGCAGAAGGACTAGCGACAACAATGAGCAGTTCTTC
J: TRBJ2-3; D: .; size: once; V: TRBV29-1; CDR3: CSVEKQAGRGTDTQYF; DNA: TGCAGCGTTGAAAAACAGGCAGGGCGAGGCACAGATACGCAGTATTTT
J: TRBJ2-7; D: TRBD1; size: .; V: TRBV10-3; CDR3: CAISEGNPGQGRHEQYF; DNA: TGTGCCATCAGTGAGGGGAACCCGGGACAGGGTAGACACGAGCAGTACTTC
J: TRBJ2-3; D: TRBD1; size: .; V: TRBV27; CDR3: CASSFLPTGQGPDTQYF; DNA: TGTGCCAGCAGTTTTCTTCCTACGGGACAGGGCCCAGATACGCAGTATTTT
J: TRBJ2-7; D: .; size: few; V: TRBV5-4; CDR3: CASSLLGVSYEQYF; DNA: TGTGCCAGCAGCTTGTTAGGAGTTTCCTACGAGCAGTACTTC
J: TRBJ1-4; D: .; size: .; V: TRBV3-1/TRBV3-2; CDR3: CASSQLRFEKLFF; DNA: TGTGCCAGCAGCCAACTTCGGTTTGAAAAACTGTTTTTT
J: TRBJ2-7; D: .; size: .; V: TRBV27; CDR3: CASAYRPGYEQYF; DNA: TGTGCCAGCGCCTACCGCCCGGGCTACGAGCAGTACTTC
J: TRBJ1-1; D: .; size: .; V: TRBV7-9; CDR3: CASRPPFRSGTEAFF; DNA: TGTGCCAGCAGGCCTCCGTTCCGGAGCGGCACTGAAGCTTTCTTT
J: TRBJ1-2; D: TRBD1; size: .; V: TRBV5-6; CDR3: CASSLEGQGASGYTF; DNA: TGTGCCAGCAGCTTGGAGGGACAGGGGGCGAGTGGCTACACCTTC
J: TRBJ1-1; D: .; size: .; V: TRBV12-3/TRBV12-4; CDR3: CASGGGTEAFF; DNA: TGTGCCAGCGGGGGGGGCACTGAAGCTTTCTTT
J: TRBJ1-3; D: .; size: .; V: TRBV5-1; CDR3: CASSLAGVGNTIYF; DNA: TGCGCCAGCAGCTTGGCGGGGGTCGGAAACACCATATATTTT
J: TRBJ1-3; D: .; size: .; V: TRBV19; CDR3: CASALASGNTIYF; DNA: TGTGCCAGCGCCTTGGCCTCTGGAAACACCATATATTTT
J: TRBJ2-5; D: TRBD2; size: few; V: TRBV7-2; CDR3: CASSAGGQTQYF; DNA: TGTGCCAGCAGCGCGGGAGGGCAGACCCAGTACTTC
J: TRBJ2-7; D: .; size: .; V: TRBV2; CDR3: CASSVSGHRYEQYF; DNA: TGTGCCAGCAGTGTCTCGGGACACCGCTACGAGCAGTACTTC
J: TRBJ2-2; D: TRBD2; size: .; V: TRBV7-2; CDR3: CASSFFRTSGTGELFF; DNA: TGTGCCAGCAGCTTCTTTCGGACTAGCGGGACCGGGGAGCTGTTTTTT
J: TRBJ2-1; D: TRBD2; size: .; V: TRBV9; CDR3: CASSAGGTSGRTYNEQFF; DNA: TGTGCCAGCAGCGCCGGAGGGACTAGCGGGAGGACCTACAATGAGCAGTTCTTC
J: TRBJ2-2; D: TRBD2; size: .; V: TRBV30; CDR3: CAWNFAGGLNTGELFF; DNA: TGTGCCTGGAACTTTGCGGGGGGGTTAAACACCGGGGAGCTGTTTTTT
J: TRBJ1-1; D: .; size: .; V: TRBV5-1; CDR3: CASTKDSQNTEAFF; DNA: TGCGCCAGCACCAAGGACAGCCAAAACACTGAAGCTTTCTTT
J: TRBJ2-1; D: .; size: .; V: TRBV7-7; CDR3: CASSLGGSAGQQFF; DNA: TGTGCTAGCAGCTTAGGGGGTAGCGCAGGTCAGCAGTTCTTC
J: TRBJ2-1; D: TRBD2; size: .; V: TRBV5-1; CDR3: CASSLGQGGRGGFDEQFF; DNA: TGCGCCAGCAGCTTGGGGCAGGGAGGGCGGGGGGGATTCGATGAGCAGTTCTTC
J: TRBJ2-5; D: TRBD2; size: .; V: TRBV6-6; CDR3: CASSFPSGRIQETQYF; DNA: TGTGCCAGCAGTTTCCCTAGCGGGAGGATACAAGAGACCCAGTACTTC
J: TRBJ2-1; D: TRBD2; size: .; V: TRBV19; CDR3: CASSIETSGTFNEQFF; DNA: TGTGCCAGTAGTATCGAAACTAGCGGGACTTTCAATGAGCAGTTCTTC
J: TRBJ1-1; D: TRBD1; size: .; V: TRBV6-1; CDR3: CASSEGFGQGATEAFF; DNA: TGTGCCAGCAGTGAAGGGTTTGGACAGGGGGCCACTGAAGCTTTCTTT
J: TRBJ2-4; D: .; size: .; V: TRBV28; CDR3: CASSSPRWGRLKNIQYF; DNA: TGTGCCAGCAGTTCCCCCCGGTGGGGGAGGCTCAAAAACATTCAGTACTTC